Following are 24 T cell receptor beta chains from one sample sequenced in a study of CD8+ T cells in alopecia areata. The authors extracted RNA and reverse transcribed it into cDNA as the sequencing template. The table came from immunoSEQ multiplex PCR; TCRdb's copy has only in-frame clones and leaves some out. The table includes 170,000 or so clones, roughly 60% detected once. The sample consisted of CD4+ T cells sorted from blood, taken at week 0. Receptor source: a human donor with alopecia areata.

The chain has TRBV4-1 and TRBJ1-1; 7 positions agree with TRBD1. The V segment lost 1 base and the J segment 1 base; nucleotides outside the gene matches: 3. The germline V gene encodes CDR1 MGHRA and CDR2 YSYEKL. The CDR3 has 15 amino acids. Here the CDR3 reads CASSQVDRENTEAFF. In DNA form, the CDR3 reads TGCGCCAGCAGCCAAGTCGACAGGGAGAACACTGAAGCTTTCTTT.

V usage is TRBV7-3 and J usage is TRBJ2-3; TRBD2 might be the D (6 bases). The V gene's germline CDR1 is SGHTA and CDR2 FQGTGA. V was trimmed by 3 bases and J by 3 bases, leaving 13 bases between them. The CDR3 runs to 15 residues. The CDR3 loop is CASSFTGTGTDTQYF. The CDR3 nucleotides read TGTGCCAGCAGCTTCACCGGGACTGGTACAGATACGCAGTATTTT.

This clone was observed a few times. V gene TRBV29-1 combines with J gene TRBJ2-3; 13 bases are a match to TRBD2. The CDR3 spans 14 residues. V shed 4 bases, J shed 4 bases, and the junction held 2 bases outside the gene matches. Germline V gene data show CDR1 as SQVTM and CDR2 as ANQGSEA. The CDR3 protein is CSVGTSGGADTQYF. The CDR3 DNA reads TGCAGCGTTGGTACTAGCGGGGGGGCAGATACGCAGTATTTT.

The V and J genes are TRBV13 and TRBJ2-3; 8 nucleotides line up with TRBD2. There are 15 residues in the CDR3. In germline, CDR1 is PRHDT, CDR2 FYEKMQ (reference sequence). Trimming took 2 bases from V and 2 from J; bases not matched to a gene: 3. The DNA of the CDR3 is TGTGCCAGCAGCTTACCGGGGGGGAACACAGATACGCAGTATTTT. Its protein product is CASSLPGGNTDTQYF.

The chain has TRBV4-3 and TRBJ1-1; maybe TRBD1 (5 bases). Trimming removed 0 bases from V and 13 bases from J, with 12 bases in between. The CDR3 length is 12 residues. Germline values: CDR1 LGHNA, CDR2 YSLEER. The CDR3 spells CASSQEGVWVFF. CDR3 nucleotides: TGCGCCAGCAGCCAAGAGGGGGTATGGGTTTTCTTT.

The chain's CDR3 is CASSYRSRSPYEQYF. In DNA form, the CDR3 reads TGTGCCAGCAGTTACCGCTCTAGGTCCCCCTACGAGCAGTACTTC. The chain is built from TRBV6-5 and TRBJ2-7; D is ambiguous. There are 15 residues in the CDR3. The germline CDR1 and CDR2 sequences are MNHEY and SVGAGI. V lost 2 bases to trimming and J lost 2 bases, with 13 bases between them.

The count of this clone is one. CDR3 residues: CASSEPGQSSYEQYF. The CDR3 nucleotides read TGTGCCAGCAGTGAACCAGGACAGAGCTCCTACGAGCAGTACTTC. The chain has TRBV25-1 and TRBJ2-7; D may be TRBD1 (6 bases). V dropped 2 bases and J dropped 0 bases, with 11 bases sitting between them. The germline V gene has CDR1 MGHDK and CDR2 SYGVNS. This CDR3 is built from 15 residues.

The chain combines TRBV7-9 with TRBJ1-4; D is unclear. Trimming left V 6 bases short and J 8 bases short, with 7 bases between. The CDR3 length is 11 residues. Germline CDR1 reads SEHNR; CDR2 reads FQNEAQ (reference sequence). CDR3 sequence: CASSEQEKLFF. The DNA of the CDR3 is TGTGCCAGCAGTGAACAGGAAAAACTGTTTTTT.

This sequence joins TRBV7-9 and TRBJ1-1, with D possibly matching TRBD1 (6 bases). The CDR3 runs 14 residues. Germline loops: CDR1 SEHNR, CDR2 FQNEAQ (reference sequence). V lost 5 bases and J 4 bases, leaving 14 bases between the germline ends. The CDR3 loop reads CASSTFSGVTEAFF. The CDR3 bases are TGTGCCAGCAGCACCTTTTCAGGGGTCACTGAAGCTTTCTTT.

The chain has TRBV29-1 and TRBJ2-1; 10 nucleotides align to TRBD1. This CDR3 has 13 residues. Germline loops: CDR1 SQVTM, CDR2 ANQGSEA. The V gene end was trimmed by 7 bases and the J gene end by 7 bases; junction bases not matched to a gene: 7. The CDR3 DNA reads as TGCAGCGCCCGGGACAGGGGATGGAATGAGCAGTTCTTC. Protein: CSARDRGWNEQFF.

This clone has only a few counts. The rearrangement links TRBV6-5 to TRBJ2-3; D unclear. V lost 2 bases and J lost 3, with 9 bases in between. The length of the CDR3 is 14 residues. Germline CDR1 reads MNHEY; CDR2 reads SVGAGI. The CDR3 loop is CASSYGVRTDTQYF. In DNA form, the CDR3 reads TGTGCCAGCAGTTACGGGGTGAGGACAGATACGCAGTATTTT.

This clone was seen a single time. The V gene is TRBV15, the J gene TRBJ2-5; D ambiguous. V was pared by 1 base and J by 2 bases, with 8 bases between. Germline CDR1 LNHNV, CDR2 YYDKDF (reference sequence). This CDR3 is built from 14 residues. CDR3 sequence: CATSRVGIQETQYF. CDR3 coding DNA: TGTGCCACCAGCAGAGTTGGGATTCAAGAGACCCAGTACTTC.

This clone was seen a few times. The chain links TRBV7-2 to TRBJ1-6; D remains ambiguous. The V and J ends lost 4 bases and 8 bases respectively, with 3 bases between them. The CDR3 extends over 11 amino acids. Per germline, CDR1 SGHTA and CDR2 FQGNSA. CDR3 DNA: TGTGCCAGCAGCTCCTATTCACCCCTCCACTTT. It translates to CASSSYSPLHF.

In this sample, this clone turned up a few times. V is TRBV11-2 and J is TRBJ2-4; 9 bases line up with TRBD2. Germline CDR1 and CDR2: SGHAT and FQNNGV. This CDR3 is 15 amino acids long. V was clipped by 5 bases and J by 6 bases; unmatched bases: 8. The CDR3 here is CASSGRRGGTNIQYF. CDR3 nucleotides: TGTGCCAGCAGCGGACGGCGGGGGGGCACAAACATTCAGTACTTC.

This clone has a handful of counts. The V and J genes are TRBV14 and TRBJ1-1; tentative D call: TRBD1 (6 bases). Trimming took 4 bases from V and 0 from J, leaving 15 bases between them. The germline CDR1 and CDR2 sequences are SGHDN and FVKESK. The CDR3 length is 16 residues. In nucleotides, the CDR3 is TGTGCCAGCAGCCCCTTAGACGGACAGATGAACACTGAAGCTTTCTTT. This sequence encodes CASSPLDGQMNTEAFF.

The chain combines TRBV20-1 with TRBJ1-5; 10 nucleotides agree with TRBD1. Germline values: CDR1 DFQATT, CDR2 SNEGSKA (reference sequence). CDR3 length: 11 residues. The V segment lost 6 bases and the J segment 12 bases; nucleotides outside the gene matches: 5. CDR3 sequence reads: CSALGQGIQHF. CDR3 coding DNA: TGCAGTGCATTGGGACAGGGGATCCAGCATTTT.

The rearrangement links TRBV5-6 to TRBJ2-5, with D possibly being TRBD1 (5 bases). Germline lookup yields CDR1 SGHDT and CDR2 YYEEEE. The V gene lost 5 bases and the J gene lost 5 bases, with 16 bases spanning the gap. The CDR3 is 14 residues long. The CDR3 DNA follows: TGTGCCAGCAGGCTCCAAGGGGTAGGCGAGACCCAGTACTTC. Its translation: CASRLQGVGETQYF.

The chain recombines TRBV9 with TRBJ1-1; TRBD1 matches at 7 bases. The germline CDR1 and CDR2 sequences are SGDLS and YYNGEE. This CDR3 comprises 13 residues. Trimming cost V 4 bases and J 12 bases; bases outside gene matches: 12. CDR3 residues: CASSPGTAGGTFF. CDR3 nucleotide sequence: TGTGCCAGCAGCCCAGGGACAGCCGGTGGGACTTTCTTT. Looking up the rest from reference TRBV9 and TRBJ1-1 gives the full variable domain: DSGVTQTPKHLITATGQRVTLRCSPRSGDLSVYWYQQSLDQGLQFLIQYYNGEERAKGNILERFSAQQFPDLHSELNLSSLELGDSALYFCASSPGTAGGTFFGQGTRLTVV.

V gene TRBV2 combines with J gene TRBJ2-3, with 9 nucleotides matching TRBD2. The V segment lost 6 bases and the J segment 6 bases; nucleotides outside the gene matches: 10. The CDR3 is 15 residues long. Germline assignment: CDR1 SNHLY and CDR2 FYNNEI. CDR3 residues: CASRPTSGAGDTQYF. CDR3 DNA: TGTGCCAGCAGACCGACTAGCGGAGCTGGGGATACGCAGTATTTT.

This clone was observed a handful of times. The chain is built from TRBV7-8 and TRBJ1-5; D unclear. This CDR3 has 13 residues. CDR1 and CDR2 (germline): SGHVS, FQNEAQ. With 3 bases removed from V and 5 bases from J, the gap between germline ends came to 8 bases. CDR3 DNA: TGTGCCAGCAGCTTCGCTCAAGATCAGCCCCAGCATTTT. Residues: CASSFAQDQPQHF.

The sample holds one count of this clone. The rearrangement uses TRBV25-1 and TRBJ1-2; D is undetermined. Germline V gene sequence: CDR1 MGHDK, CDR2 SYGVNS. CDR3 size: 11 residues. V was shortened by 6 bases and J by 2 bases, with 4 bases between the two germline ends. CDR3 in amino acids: CASSENYGYTF. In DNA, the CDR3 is TGTGCCAGCAGCGAGAACTATGGCTACACCTTC.

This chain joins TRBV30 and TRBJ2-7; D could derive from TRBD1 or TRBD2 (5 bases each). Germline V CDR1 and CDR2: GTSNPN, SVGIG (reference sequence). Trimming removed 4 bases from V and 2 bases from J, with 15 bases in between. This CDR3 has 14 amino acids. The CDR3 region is CAWNPGSRTYEQYF. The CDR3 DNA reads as TGTGCCTGGAACCCAGGGAGCCGAACCTACGAGCAGTACTTC.

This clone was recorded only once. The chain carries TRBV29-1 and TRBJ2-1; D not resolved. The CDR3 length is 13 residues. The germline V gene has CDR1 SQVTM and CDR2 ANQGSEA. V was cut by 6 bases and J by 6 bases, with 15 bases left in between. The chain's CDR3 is CSVYRVPGNEQFF. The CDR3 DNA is TGCAGCGTCTACAGAGTTCCAGGCAATGAGCAGTTCTTC.

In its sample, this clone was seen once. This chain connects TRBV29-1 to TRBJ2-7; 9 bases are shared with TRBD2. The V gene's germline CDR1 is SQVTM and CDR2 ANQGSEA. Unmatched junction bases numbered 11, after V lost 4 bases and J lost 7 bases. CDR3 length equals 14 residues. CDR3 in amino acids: CSVGRSGGREEQYF. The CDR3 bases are TGCAGCGTTGGACGTAGCGGGGGCCGCGAAGAGCAGTACTTC.